Shown below are 10 T cell receptor beta chains from a single sample sequenced in a study of shared clonotypes between healthy human individuals. Measured with immunoSEQ multiplex PCR; TCRdb has only the in-frame clones, and not every one. The data contain approximately 620,000 clones, around 97% of them seen just once; the ten biggest clones take up roughly 0.055%. Material: naive CD4+ T cells sorted from blood. Subset here: CD45RA+ positively selected. The receptors were sampled from a woman aged 25 to 39 in good health.

This chain connects TRBV11-2 to TRBJ2-7, with 11 bases lining up with TRBD1. CDR1 is SGHAT and CDR2 is FQNNGV in the germline V gene. V lost 5 bases, J lost 6 bases, and 3 bases stayed unmatched. This CDR3 has 13 amino acids. The CDR3 DNA is TGTGCCAGCAGCCGGGACAGGGGGAGCGAGCAGTACTTC. Protein product: CASSRDRGSEQYF. Variable domain in full (rest from reference TRBV11-2 and TRBJ2-7): EAGVAQSPRYKIIEKRQSVAFWCNPISGHATLYWYQQILGQGPKLLIQFQNNGVVDDSQLPKDRFSAERLKGVDSTLKIQPAKLEDSAVYLCASSRDRGSEQYFGPGTRLTVT.

The rearrangement uses TRBV5-1 and TRBJ1-1; D is perhaps TRBD1 (5 bases). This CDR3 has 16 residues. Germline lookup yields CDR1 SGHRS and CDR2 YFSETQ. The germline V and J ends were trimmed by 0 bases and 1 base, with 13 bases remaining between them. CDR3 bases: TGCGCCAGCAGCTTGGGTCCGGGACGGACGAACACTGAAGCTTTCTTT. It translates to CASSLGPGRTNTEAFF.

The V gene is TRBV5-6, the J gene TRBJ2-2, with no clear D. Germline CDR1 reads SGHDT; CDR2 reads YYEEEE. V dropped 1 base and J dropped 6 bases, with 4 bases sitting between them. The CDR3 is made up of 12 amino acids. The CDR3 DNA is TGTGCCAGCAGCTTGTATGCCGGGGAGCTGTTTTTT. Amino acid sequence: CASSLYAGELFF.

On this clone itself: The same CDR3 is also encoded by other DNA sequences in this sample. This chain uses TRBV7-2 with TRBJ2-7, with TRBD2 matching 7 bases. This CDR3 contains 16 residues. Trimming at V came to 1 base and at J to 1 base, leaving 7 bases not matched to a gene. CDR1 is SGHTA, CDR2 FQGNSA, per germline. CDR3 in DNA: TGTGCCAGCAGCTTAGGGTGGGGCGGGGGTTCCTACGAGCAGTACTTC. Its protein is CASSLGWGGGSYEQYF.

V usage is TRBV5-5 and J usage is TRBJ1-4; 8 nucleotides line up with TRBD1. Germline values: CDR1 SGHKS, CDR2 YYEKEE (reference sequence). There are 18 residues in the CDR3. J was trimmed by 2 bases and V by 0 bases; bases with no gene match: 9. The DNA for the CDR3 is TGTGCCAGCAGCTTGGGGACAGGGTATCCTTCGACTAATGAAAAACTGTTTTTT. It encodes CASSLGTGYPSTNEKLFF.

The chain employs TRBV5-1 and TRBJ2-3, with 7 bases that match TRBD1. Germline CDR1 and CDR2: SGHRS and YFSETQ. This CDR3 is 13 amino acids long. V lost 5 bases, J lost 6 bases, and 6 bases stayed unmatched. The CDR3 sequence: CASSQGGSDTQYF. For the CDR3, the DNA is TGCGCCAGCAGTCAAGGGGGCAGCGATACGCAGTATTTT.

The rearrangement links TRBV6-5 to TRBJ1-3; no firm D call. Germline lookup yields CDR1 MNHEY and CDR2 SVGAGI. The V end was cut by 6 bases, the J end by 6 bases, with 15 bases between. The CDR3 loop spans 14 amino acids. CDR3 DNA: TGTGCCAGCAGCATTGGACGAACTTTAAACACCATATATTTT. It encodes CASSIGRTLNTIYF.

The V gene is TRBV12-5, the J gene TRBJ2-5; D unresolved. Germline loops: CDR1 LGHNT, CDR2 FRNRAP. The V and J ends lost 2 bases and 3 bases respectively, with 10 bases between them. The CDR3 is 14 amino acids. The CDR3 loop reads CASGLSSREETQYF. DNA for the CDR3: TGTGCTAGTGGTTTGTCCTCCAGAGAAGAGACCCAGTACTTC.

The J gene is TRBJ2-1, the V gene TRBV15; D is undetermined. The CDR3 has 17 amino acids. Germline loops: CDR1 LNHNV, CDR2 YYDKDF (reference sequence). Trimming cost V 0 bases and J 2 bases, with 14 bases left between them. CDR3 in DNA: TGTGCCACCAGCAGAGATCTTGCGTCGCGCCCCTACAATGAGCAGTTCTTC. This codes for CATSRDLASRPYNEQFF. Full variable domain (remainder filled in from reference TRBV15 and TRBJ2-1): DAMVIQNPRYQVTQFGKPVTLSCSQTLNHNVMYWYQQKSSQAPKLLFHYYDKDFNNEADTPDNFQSRRPNTSFCFLDIRSPGLGDTAMYLCATSRDLASRPYNEQFFGPGTRLTVL.

CDR3 amino acids: CSVQRQSMNTEAFF. The CDR3 nucleotides are TGCAGCGTTCAAAGACAGTCCATGAACACTGAAGCTTTCTTT. V and J are TRBV29-1 and TRBJ1-1; the D gene is possibly TRBD1 (5 bases). Germline lookup yields CDR1 SQVTM and CDR2 ANQGSEA. The ends were cut back, 5 bases at V and 0 bases at J, with 13 bases in the middle. The CDR3 has 14 residues.